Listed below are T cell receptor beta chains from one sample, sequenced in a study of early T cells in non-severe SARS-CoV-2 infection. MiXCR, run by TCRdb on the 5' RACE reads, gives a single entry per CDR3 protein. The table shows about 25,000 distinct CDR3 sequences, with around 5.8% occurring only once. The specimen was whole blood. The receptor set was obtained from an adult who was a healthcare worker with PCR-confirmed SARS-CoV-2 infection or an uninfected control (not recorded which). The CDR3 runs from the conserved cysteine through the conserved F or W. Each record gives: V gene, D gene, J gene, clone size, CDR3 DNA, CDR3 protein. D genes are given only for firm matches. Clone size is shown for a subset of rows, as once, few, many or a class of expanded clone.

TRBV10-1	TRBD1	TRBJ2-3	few	TGCGCCAGCGGGGGACAGGGCCTTAGCACAGATACGCAGTATTTT	CASGGQGLSTDTQYF
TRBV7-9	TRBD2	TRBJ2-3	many	TGTGCCAGCAGCCAAGGACTAGCGGGGGGCGCAGATACGCAGTATTTT	CASSQGLAGGADTQYF
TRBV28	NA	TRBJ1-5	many	TGTGCCAGCTTGTCCGATCGCAATCAGCCCCAGCATTTT	CASLSDRNQPQHF
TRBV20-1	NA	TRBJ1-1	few	TGCAGTGCTCCCCTATGGGGCTCTGAAGCTTTCTTT	CSAPLWGSEAFF
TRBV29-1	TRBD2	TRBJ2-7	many	TGCAGCGCTGTGACAGGCCCGGGAGGGCGGGAGCAGTACTTC	CSAVTGPGGREQYF
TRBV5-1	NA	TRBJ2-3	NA	TGCGCCACCTCCGACACCCGCACAGATACGCAGTATTTT	CATSDTRTDTQYF
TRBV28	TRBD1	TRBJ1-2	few	TGTGCCAGCAGTTTAGGGACAGGGAGCGGCTACACCTTC	CASSLGTGSGYTF
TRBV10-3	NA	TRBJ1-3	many	TGTGCCATCTCCGACGGGCCAGTCTCTGGAAACACCATATATTTT	CAISDGPVSGNTIYF
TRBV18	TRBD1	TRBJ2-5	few	TGTGCCAGCTCACCTGGGACAGCCTCCCCAAAGACCCAGTACTTC	CASSPGTASPKTQYF
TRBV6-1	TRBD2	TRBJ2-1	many	TGTGCCAGCAGTGATGGGCTAGCGGCTTACAATGAGCAGTTCTTC	CASSDGLAAYNEQFF
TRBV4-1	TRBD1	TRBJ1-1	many	TGCGCCAGCAGCCAAGAAGGGTCTCGGACCGGGACAGCGAACACTGAAGTTTTCTTT	CASSQEGSRTGTANTEVFF
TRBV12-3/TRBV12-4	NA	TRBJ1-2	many	TGTGCCAGCAGTTTTCATGGGCGTTGGGTCAGGGGAAGGGATGGCTACACCTTC	CASSFHGRWVRGRDGYTF
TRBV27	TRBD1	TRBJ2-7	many	TGTGCCAGCAGTCCACAGACAGGGGGATGGACCTACGAGCAGTACTTC	CASSPQTGGWTYEQYF
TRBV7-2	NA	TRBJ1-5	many	TGTGCCAGCAACGAGGGAGGTTATCAGCCCCAGCATTTT	CASNEGGYQPQHF
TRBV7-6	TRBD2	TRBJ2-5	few	TGTGCCAGCAGCTTATTCTCGGGGGGAATGATGATTCAAGGGACCCAGTACTTC	CASSLFSGGMMIQGTQYF
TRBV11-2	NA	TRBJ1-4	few	TGTGCCAGCACCCAGCCAACTAATGAAAAACTGTTTTTT	CASTQPTNEKLFF
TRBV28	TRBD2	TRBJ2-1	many	TGTGCCAGCACCATACTAGCGGGGAAGCAGTTCTTC	CASTILAGKQFF
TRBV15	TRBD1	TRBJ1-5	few	TGTGCCACCAGCAGACTATTAGACAGGGGGCATCAGCCCCAGCATTTT	CATSRLLDRGHQPQHF
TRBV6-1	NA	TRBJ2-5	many	TGTGCCAGCAGCCGAGGACCGAAGCAAGAGACCCAGTACTTC	CASSRGPKQETQYF
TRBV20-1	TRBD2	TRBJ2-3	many	TGCAGTGCTAGGCCCAGCGGGACCTCAGATACGCAGTATTTT	CSARPSGTSDTQYF
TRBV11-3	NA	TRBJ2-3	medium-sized	TGTGCCAGCTCGCAAGGGGAACTCCCAGATACGCAGTATTTT	CASSQGELPDTQYF
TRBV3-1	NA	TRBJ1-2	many	TGTGCCAGCAGCCACAACCCCGATCCGAGGGGCTATGGCTACACCTTC	CASSHNPDPRGYGYTF
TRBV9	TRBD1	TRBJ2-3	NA	TGTGCCAGCAGCGAACAGGGGGCCCACACAGATACGCAGTATTTT	CASSEQGAHTDTQYF
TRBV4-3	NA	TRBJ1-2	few	TGCGCCAGCAGCCAATCGGTGACAGACTATGGCTACACCTTC	CASSQSVTDYGYTF
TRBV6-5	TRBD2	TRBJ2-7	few	TGTGCCAGCAGAGGGACTATCTACGAGCAGTACTTC	CASRGTIYEQYF
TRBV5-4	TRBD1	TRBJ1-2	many	TGTGCCAGCAGCGAGGGACAGCCGGCCTATGGCTACACCTTC	CASSEGQPAYGYTF
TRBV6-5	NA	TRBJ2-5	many	TGTGCCAGCAGTTCCCAATTGGAGACCCAGTACTTC	CASSSQLETQYF
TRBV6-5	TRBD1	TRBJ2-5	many	TGTGCCAGCAGTAACCGAGGGGGCGCAGGGAGAGAGACCCAGTACTTC	CASSNRGGAGRETQYF
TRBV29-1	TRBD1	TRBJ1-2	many	TGCAGCGTTGTTACCCCGACGCGGACAGGCGACTATGGCTACACCTTC	CSVVTPTRTGDYGYTF
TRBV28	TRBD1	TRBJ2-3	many	TGTGCCAGCAGTTTCTCCCCGGGACAGGGGGGTACAGATACGCAGTATTTT	CASSFSPGQGGTDTQYF
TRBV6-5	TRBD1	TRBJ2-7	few	TGTGCCAGCAGTTATCAGCAGGGGGCCTACGAGCAGTACTTC	CASSYQQGAYEQYF
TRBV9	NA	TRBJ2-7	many	TGTGCCAGCACCCCTGGGGGAAAGCAAGACGAGCAGTACTTC	CASTPGGKQDEQYF
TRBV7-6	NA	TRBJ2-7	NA	TGTGCCAGCAGCTCCCAACAGGGCTACGAGCAGTACTTC	CASSSQQGYEQYF
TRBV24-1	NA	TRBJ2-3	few	TGTGCCACTCGGATCGGGAGCACAGATACGCAGTATTTT	CATRIGSTDTQYF
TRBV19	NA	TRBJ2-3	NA	TGTGCCAGTGGAGACAGGTGGCTAGATACGCAGTATTTT	CASGDRWLDTQYF